These 30 T cell receptor beta chains were sequenced from one sample in a study of blood T cell repertoires in COVID-19. Produced via immunoSEQ multiplex PCR; TCRdb's table is partial and in-frame only. The sample gives more than 85,000 clones, 65% to 90% of which show up once; around 4.5% is in the top ten. Specimen: peripheral blood. Receptors originate from a man aged 50 to 60 with acute or convalescent COVID-19.

J is TRBJ1-5 and V is TRBV5-1; tentative D call: TRBD1 (5 bases). CDR1 is SGHRS, CDR2 YFSETQ, per germline. This CDR3 has 14 amino acids. Trimming left V 0 bases short and J 4 bases short, with 8 bases between. The CDR3, as DNA: TGCGCCAGCAGCTTGGGACAGAAGAATCAGCCCCAGCATTTT. Residues: CASSLGQKNQPQHF.

J is TRBJ1-3 and V is TRBV11-2; TRBD1 agrees at 9 bases. The CDR3 length is 17 residues. Trimming took 4 bases from V and 0 from J; bases not matched to a gene: 7. Germline CDR1 is SGHAT and CDR2 is FQNNGV. This chain's CDR3 is CASSSGTGFNSGNTIYF. The CDR3 coding sequence is TGTGCCAGCAGCTCCGGGACAGGGTTCAACTCTGGAAACACCATATATTTT.

The rearrangement uses TRBV19 and TRBJ2-5, with 9 bases fitting TRBD2. The germline CDR1 and CDR2 sequences are LNHDA and SQIVND (reference sequence). CDR3 length: 16 amino acids. Unmatched junction bases numbered 8, after V lost 1 base and J lost 5 bases. The CDR3 coding sequence is TGTGCCAGTAGTATAGGCTTCAGGGCGGGAGGGGAGACCCAGTACTTC. This translates into CASSIGFRAGGETQYF.

The V and J genes are TRBV10-3 and TRBJ1-2; D might be TRBD1 (5 bases). Per the germline V gene, CDR1 is ENHRY and CDR2 is SYGVKD. V was cut by 8 bases and J by 4 bases, with 14 bases left in between. The CDR3 consists of 13 residues. This CDR3 is CAISAGKSYGYTF. The DNA for the CDR3 is TGTGCCATCTCGGCAGGGAAGAGCTATGGCTACACCTTC.

J is TRBJ2-1 and V is TRBV10-3; 9 bases are shared with TRBD2. The CDR3 is made up of 14 amino acids. The trim removed 6 bases at V and 4 bases at J, leaving 4 bases unmatched. Germline CDR1 reads ENHRY; CDR2 reads SYGVKD. For the CDR3, the DNA is TGTGCCATCAGAGAACTAGCGGGTTACAATGAGCAGTTCTTC. It specifies CAIRELAGYNEQFF.

The rearrangement uses TRBV5-4 and TRBJ2-5; 16 bases align to TRBD2. J gave up 2 bases and V 4 bases, and 5 bases lay outside the gene matches. Germline V CDR1 and CDR2: SGHNT, YYREEE (reference sequence). There are 17 residues in the CDR3. CDR3 amino acids: CASSAGLAGGPQETQYF. The CDR3 bases are TGTGCCAGCAGCGCGGGACTAGCGGGGGGGCCTCAAGAGACCCAGTACTTC.

This clone has only a few counts. The V and J genes are TRBV7-9 and TRBJ1-3, with D possibly being TRBD1 (5 bases). Trimming cost V 3 bases and J 8 bases, with 23 bases left between them. The length of the CDR3 is 17 residues. Per the germline V gene, CDR1 is SEHNR and CDR2 is FQNEAQ (reference sequence). The CDR3: CASSFSLRGGRKDTIYF. DNA of the CDR3: TGTGCCAGCAGCTTTTCCCTCCGTGGGGGGAGGAAGGACACCATATATTTT. Using reference TRBV7-9 and TRBJ1-3 for the parts outside the CDR3, the full variable domain is DTGVSQNPRHKITKRGQNVTFRCDPISEHNRLYWYRQTLGQGPEFLTYFQNEAQLEKSRLLSDRFSAERPKGSFSTLEIQRTEQGDSAMYLCASSFSLRGGRKDTIYFGEGSWLTVV.

J is TRBJ1-1 and V is TRBV19; unclear D gene. The V end lost 8 bases, the J end lost 0 bases, and 10 bases lay between the germline ends. Germline loops: CDR1 LNHDA, CDR2 SQIVND (reference sequence). This CDR3 has 13 amino acids. CDR3 loop: CASSSLVNTEAFF. DNA for the CDR3: TGTGCCAGTTCCAGTCTAGTGAACACTGAAGCTTTCTTT.

The chain combines TRBV7-8 with TRBJ1-6, with 7 bases that match TRBD1. Germline values: CDR1 SGHVS, CDR2 FQNEAQ. CDR3 size: 16 residues. The V gene end was trimmed by 5 bases and the J gene end by 8 bases; junction bases not matched to a gene: 12. The CDR3 bases are TGTGCCAGCAGCCCCCGGATTCGGGGACAGCATTCACCCCTCCACTTT. It is translated as CASSPRIRGQHSPLHF.

This chain links TRBV10-2 with TRBJ1-1; D is possibly TRBD1 (6 bases). The CDR3 covers 13 residues. CDR1 is WSHSY, CDR2 SAAADI, per germline. The V end lost 7 bases, the J end lost 10 bases, and 19 bases lay between the germline ends. Here the CDR3 DNA reads TGCGCCAGCATTGGGGGGGCGCGTCAGGGAGCTTTCTTT. Amino acid sequence: CASIGGARQGAFF.

J is TRBJ2-1 and V is TRBV2; 7 nucleotides line up with TRBD2. There are 15 residues in the CDR3. Losses at the gene ends were 6 bases for V and 3 bases for J; bases not matched to a gene: 8. CDR1 SNHLY and CDR2 FYNNEI come from the germline V gene. The CDR3 sequence is CASSREGGIYNEQFF. The CDR3 DNA follows: TGTGCCAGCAGCAGGGAGGGTGGGATCTACAATGAGCAGTTCTTC. Together with reference TRBV2 and TRBJ2-1, the CDR3 gives the full variable domain: EPEVTQTPSHQVTQMGQEVILRCVPISNHLYFYWYRQILGQKVEFLVSFYNNEISEKSEIFDDQFSVERPDGSNFTLKIRSTKLEDSAMYFCASSREGGIYNEQFFGPGTRLTVL.

The J gene is TRBJ1-4, the V gene TRBV10-3, with TRBD1 as a possible D gene (6 bases). Per the germline V gene, CDR1 is ENHRY and CDR2 is SYGVKD. CDR3 length: 15 residues. V was shortened by 0 bases and J by 8 bases, with 13 bases between the two germline ends. CDR3 coding DNA: TGTGCCATCAGTGAGTCGAGAGGGCAGGGGGAAAAACTGTTTTTT. Protein sequence: CAISESRGQGEKLFF.

CDR3 amino acids: CASSWPIGHQQDEQFF. Here the CDR3 DNA reads TGTGCCAGCAGCTGGCCTATTGGACACCAGCAGGATGAGCAGTTCTTC. V gene TRBV7-2 combines with J gene TRBJ2-1, with D possibly TRBD1 on 5 matching bases. The CDR3 has 16 amino acids. Trimming removed 4 bases at V and 8 bases at J, with 21 bases between. Germline CDR1 SGHTA, CDR2 FQGNSA.

The V gene is TRBV5-4, the J gene TRBJ2-2, with 13 bases aligning to TRBD2. The CDR3 is 20 residues long. The junction had 14 bases not matched to a gene; V was cut back by 4 bases and J by 2 bases. The germline V gene encodes CDR1 SGHNT and CDR2 YYREEE (reference sequence). The CDR3 spells CASSPTSGRLRGENTGELFF. CDR3 DNA: TGTGCCAGCAGCCCGACTAGCGGGAGGCTTCGCGGGGAAAACACCGGGGAGCTGTTTTTT.

This chain uses TRBV9 with TRBJ2-2; TRBD2 matches at 10 bases. Germline loops: CDR1 SGDLS, CDR2 YYNGEE. Trimming at V came to 3 bases and at J to 1 base, leaving 6 bases not matched to a gene. The CDR3 is 17 amino acids. The CDR3 bases are TGTGCCAGCAGCGGGGGGGGGACTAGCGTGAACACCGGGGAGCTGTTTTTT. It codes for CASSGGGTSVNTGELFF.

Notes on this clone: At one boundary the junction diverges from the germline segment, which might be a read error. V is TRBV7-7 and J is TRBJ2-1, with TRBD2 as a possible D gene (6 bases). The germline V gene encodes CDR1 SSHAT and CDR2 FNYEAQ (reference sequence). This CDR3 contains 14 residues. The CDR3: CASSLNGGDNEQFF. The CDR3, as DNA: TGTGCTAGCAGCTTAAATGGCGGGGACAATGAGCAGTTCTTC.

The V and J genes are TRBV12-5 and TRBJ2-3, with D hard to call. The CDR3 consists of 12 residues. Per the germline V gene, CDR1 is LGHNT and CDR2 is FRNRAP. V shed 6 bases and J shed 2 bases, with 6 bases lying between them. The CDR3: CASGHYTDTQYF. CDR3 DNA sequence: TGTGCTAGTGGGCACTACACAGATACGCAGTATTTT.

The genes are TRBV6-2 or TRBV6-3 and TRBJ2-7; a possible D gene is TRBD2 (6 bases). V shed 1 base and J shed 1 base, with 14 bases lying between them. This CDR3 is 16 amino acids long. Germline CDR1 is MNHEY and CDR2 is SVGEGT. Here the CDR3 reads CASSYLLGLGSYEQYF. The CDR3 DNA is TGTGCCAGCAGTTACTTACTGGGACTGGGATCCTACGAGCAGTACTTC.

This chain links TRBV2 with TRBJ1-1; 8 nucleotides align to TRBD1. Germline V gene sequence: CDR1 SNHLY, CDR2 FYNNEI. V lost 4 bases, J lost 0 bases, and 4 bases stayed unmatched. The CDR3 is 15 residues long. CDR3 sequence (DNA): TGTGCCAGCAGTGGCCGACAGGGGATGAACACTGAAGCTTTCTTT. As protein: CASSGRQGMNTEAFF.

V and J are TRBV5-1 and TRBJ2-6; D is unclear. This CDR3 spans 17 amino acids. CDR1 SGHRS and CDR2 YFSETQ come from the germline V gene. V lost 1 base and J lost 4, with 15 bases in between. CDR3 in amino acids: CASSLTVTRYGANVLTF. CDR3 nucleotide sequence: TGCGCCAGCAGCTTGACCGTAACCAGGTACGGGGCCAACGTCCTGACTTTC. Based on the CDR3 plus reference TRBV5-1 and TRBJ2-6, the full variable domain is KAGVTQTPRYLIKTRGQQVTLSCSPISGHRSVSWYQQTPGQGLQFLFEYFSETQRNKGNFPGRFSGRQFSNSRSEMNVSTLELGDSALYLCASSLTVTRYGANVLTFGAGSRLTVL.

The CDR3 region has the DNA TGTGCCTGGACCCCGTCCGGGTTTGGCTACACCTTC. The encoded protein is CAWTPSGFGYTF. The chain joins TRBV30 to TRBJ1-2; D uncertain. The V gene's germline CDR1 is GTSNPN and CDR2 SVGIG (reference sequence). CDR3 length: 12 residues. The ends were cut back, 4 bases at V and 7 bases at J, with 13 bases in the middle.

The V call is TRBV5-1, the J call TRBJ1-4, with TRBD1 matching over 7 bases. Germline CDR1 SGHRS, CDR2 YFSETQ. CDR3 length equals 15 residues. V trimming: 0 bases; J trimming: 6 bases; junction bases outside the gene matches: 5. CDR3 DNA sequence: TGCGCCAGCAGCTTGGAGGGACAGCTCGATGAAAAACTGTTTTTT. Translation gives CASSLEGQLDEKLFF.

The rearrangement joins TRBV5-4 to TRBJ2-1; 8 bases are shared with TRBD1. The CDR3 extends over 15 amino acids. Losses at the gene ends were 2 bases for V and 2 bases for J; bases not matched to a gene: 3. Germline lookup yields CDR1 SGHNT and CDR2 YYREEE (reference sequence). This CDR3 reads CASSFDRGPYNEQFF. As DNA, the CDR3 is TGTGCCAGCAGCTTCGACAGGGGACCCTACAATGAGCAGTTCTTC.

This chain connects TRBV5-1 to TRBJ1-6; TRBD1 matches at 8 bases. Germline values: CDR1 SGHRS, CDR2 YFSETQ. J lost 3 bases, V lost 4 bases, and 6 bases had no gene match. The CDR3 has 16 amino acids. CDR3 in amino acids: CASSTTGGDYNSPLHF. CDR3 bases: TGCGCCAGCAGCACCACAGGGGGGGACTATAATTCACCCCTCCACTTT.

The chain combines TRBV5-1 with TRBJ1-6, with D maybe TRBD1 (6 bases). Per the germline V gene, CDR1 is SGHRS and CDR2 is YFSETQ. V dropped 3 bases and J dropped 0 bases, with 13 bases sitting between them. There are 17 residues in the CDR3. Written as DNA, the CDR3 is TGCGCCAGCAGCTACGGGGGGCGATACTCCTATAATTCACCCCTCCACTTT. This translates into CASSYGGRYSYNSPLHF.

This clone came up once. J is TRBJ2-3 and V is TRBV29-1, with D unclear. Between the trimmed V and J ends, which lost 0 bases and 2 bases, there was a span of 12 bases. CDR1 and CDR2 from the germline V gene are SQVTM and ANQGSEA. This CDR3 spans 15 amino acids. CDR3 sequence reads: CSVEDSGSYTDTQYF. CDR3 DNA: TGCAGCGTTGAAGACTCTGGCAGTTACACAGATACGCAGTATTTT.

The J gene is TRBJ1-5, the V gene TRBV19; possibly TRBD1 for D (5 bases). Trimming removed 5 bases at V and 5 bases at J, with 16 bases between. Per the germline V gene, CDR1 is LNHDA and CDR2 is SQIVND (reference sequence). CDR3 length: 15 amino acids. In nucleotides, the CDR3 is TGTGCCAGTAGTGTCACGGGGGGGAGCGATCAGCCCCAGCATTTT. Its translation: CASSVTGGSDQPQHF.

The V and J genes are TRBV27 and TRBJ2-2, with TRBD1 matching over 7 bases. V gave up 5 bases and J gave up 4 bases; unmatched junction bases: 4. Germline-derived CDR1 and CDR2 are MNHEY and SMNVEV (reference sequence). The length of the CDR3 is 14 residues. CDR3 sequence reads: CASSPGQFTGELFF. The CDR3 DNA follows: TGTGCCAGCAGTCCGGGACAGTTCACCGGGGAGCTGTTTTTT.

J is TRBJ2-2 and V is TRBV18, with 7 bases that match TRBD2. V was clipped by 3 bases and J by 2 bases; unmatched bases: 6. The CDR3 covers 16 residues. Germline values: CDR1 KGHSH, CDR2 LQKENI. The DNA for the CDR3 is TGTGCCAGCTCACCCCCTAGCGGCCTTAACACCGGGGAGCTGTTTTTT. Protein product: CASSPPSGLNTGELFF.

The chain links TRBV15 to TRBJ1-1; D is undetermined. Germline V gene lookup returns CDR1 LNHNV and CDR2 YYDKDF (reference sequence). The CDR3 extends over 14 amino acids. The V gene lost 0 bases and the J gene lost 2 bases, with 7 bases spanning the gap. This CDR3 reads CATSREATNTEAFF. The CDR3 nucleotides are TGTGCCACCAGCAGAGAGGCAACAAACACTGAAGCTTTCTTT.